This TCR beta chain was retrieved from a study of spatial heterogeneity in lung cancer. The CDR3 loop spans 15 amino acids. Germline V gene data show CDR1 as SGHRS and CDR2 as YFSETQ. Trimming took off 1 base at V and 4 bases at J, with 11 bases between the two ends. On each TCR cDNA molecule, a unique molecular identifier was present. One entry per CDR3 protein results from TCRdb running MiXCR on the 5' RACE reads. The repertoire includes tens of thousands of distinct CDR3 sequences, approximately 12% of them detected once, and over 40% sits in the top ten. As for time point: sample taken at primary tumor resection. The donors were approximately 65 patients with non-small cell lung cancer that was early-stage and untreated. Unsorted whole RNA from tumor, nontumor lung or frozen PBMC underwent sequencing.

This sample comprised PBMCs, obtained at surgery. This receptor was taken from a male donor with early-stage non-small cell lung cancer. The rearrangement links TRBV5-1 to TRBJ2-2; D is ambiguous. In DNA form, the CDR3 reads TGCGCCAGCAGCTTGAATCGCCCGCGCACCGGGGAGCTGTTTTTT. Amino acid sequence: CASSLNRPRTGELFF. The full variable domain, in which reference TRBV5-1 and TRBJ2-2 provide the parts outside the CDR3, is KAGVTQTPRYLIKTRGQQVTLSCSPISGHRSVSWYQQTPGQGLQFLFEYFSETQRNKGNFPGRFSGRQFSNSRSEMNVSTLELGDSALYLCASSLNRPRTGELFFGEGSRLTVL.